This entry describes one TCR beta chain. The authors' processing: How many nucleated cells were present was estimated from reference gene primer amplification. Profiled with immunoSEQ multiplex PCR; TCRdb holds only in-frame clones, not every one. V, J and clone size are those of that table, while D and trimming were read from the DNA. The sample records roughly 150,000 clones, 80% to 90% being singletons. The sample is drawn from a study of blood T cell repertoires in COVID-19. This CDR3 region has 17 residues. Germline assignment: CDR1 SEHNR and CDR2 FQNEAQ (reference sequence). With 0 bases removed from V and 1 base from J, the gap between germline ends came to 14 bases.

This TCR derives from a woman aged 40 to 50 with acute or convalescent COVID-19. This chain connects TRBV7-9 to TRBJ2-3, with D tentatively TRBD1 (6 bases). Input material: peripheral blood. CDR3 DNA sequence: TGTGCCAGCAGCTTAGCGGAGACGGGACAAGGCACAGATACGCAGTATTTT. Translated, it gives CASSLAETGQGTDTQYF.